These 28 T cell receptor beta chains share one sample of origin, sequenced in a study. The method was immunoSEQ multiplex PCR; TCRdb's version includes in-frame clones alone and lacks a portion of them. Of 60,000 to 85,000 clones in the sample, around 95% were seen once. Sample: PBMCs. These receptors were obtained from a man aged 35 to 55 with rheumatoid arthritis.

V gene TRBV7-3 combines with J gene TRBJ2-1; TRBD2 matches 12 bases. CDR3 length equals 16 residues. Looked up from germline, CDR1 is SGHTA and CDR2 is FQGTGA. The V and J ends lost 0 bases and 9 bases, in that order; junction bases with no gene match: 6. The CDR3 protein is CASSLTPSGRATEQFF. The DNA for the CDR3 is TGTGCCAGCAGCTTAACCCCTAGCGGGAGGGCCACTGAGCAGTTCTTC. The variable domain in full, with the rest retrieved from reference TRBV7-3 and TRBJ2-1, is GAGVSQTPSNKVTEKGKYVELRCDPISGHTALYWYRQSLGQGPEFLIYFQGTGAADDSGLPNDRFFAVRPEGSVSTLKIQRTERGDSAVYLCASSLTPSGRATEQFFGPGTRLTVL.

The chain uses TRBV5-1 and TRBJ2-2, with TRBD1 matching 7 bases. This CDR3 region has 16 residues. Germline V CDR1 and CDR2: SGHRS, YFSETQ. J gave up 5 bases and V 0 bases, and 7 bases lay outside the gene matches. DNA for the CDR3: TGCGCCAGCAGCTTGGAGGGGACAGCAAGAACCGGGGAGCTGTTTTTT. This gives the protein CASSLEGTARTGELFF.

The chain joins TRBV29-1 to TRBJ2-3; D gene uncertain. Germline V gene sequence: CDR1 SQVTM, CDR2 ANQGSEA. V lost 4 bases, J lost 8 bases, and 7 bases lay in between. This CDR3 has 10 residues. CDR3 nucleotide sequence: TGCAGCGTTGTGGGTCTTACGCAGTATTTT. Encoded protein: CSVVGLTQYF.

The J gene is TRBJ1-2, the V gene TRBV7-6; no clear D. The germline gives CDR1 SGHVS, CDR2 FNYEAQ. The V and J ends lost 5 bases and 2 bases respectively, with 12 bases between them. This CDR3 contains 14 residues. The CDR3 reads CASSEQIGNYGYTF. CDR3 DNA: TGTGCCAGCAGCGAACAAATTGGCAACTATGGCTACACCTTC.

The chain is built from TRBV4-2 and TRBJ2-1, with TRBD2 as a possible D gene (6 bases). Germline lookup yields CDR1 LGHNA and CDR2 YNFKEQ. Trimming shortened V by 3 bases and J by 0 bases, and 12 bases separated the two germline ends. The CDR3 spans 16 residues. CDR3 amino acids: CASSHFSGDSYNEQFF. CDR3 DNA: TGTGCCAGCAGCCACTTTAGCGGAGACTCCTACAATGAGCAGTTCTTC.

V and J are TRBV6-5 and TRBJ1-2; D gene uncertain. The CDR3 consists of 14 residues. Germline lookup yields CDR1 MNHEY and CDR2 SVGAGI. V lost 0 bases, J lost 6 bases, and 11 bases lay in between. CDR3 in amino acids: CASSYSNRPDGYTF. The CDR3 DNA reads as TGTGCCAGCAGTTACTCGAATCGCCCCGATGGCTACACCTTC.

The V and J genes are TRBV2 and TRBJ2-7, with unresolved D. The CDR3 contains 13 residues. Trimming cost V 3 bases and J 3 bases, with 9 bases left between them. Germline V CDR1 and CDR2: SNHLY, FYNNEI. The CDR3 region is CASSERVLYEQYF. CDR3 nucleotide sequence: TGTGCCAGCAGTGAGCGTGTCCTCTACGAGCAGTACTTC.

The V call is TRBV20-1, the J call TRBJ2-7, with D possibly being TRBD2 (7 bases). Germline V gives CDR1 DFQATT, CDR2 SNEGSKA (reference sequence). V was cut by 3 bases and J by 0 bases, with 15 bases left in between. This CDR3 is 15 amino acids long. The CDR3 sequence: CSASRLGGPSYEQYF. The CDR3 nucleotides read TGCAGTGCTAGTCGTCTGGGGGGGCCCTCCTACGAGCAGTACTTC.

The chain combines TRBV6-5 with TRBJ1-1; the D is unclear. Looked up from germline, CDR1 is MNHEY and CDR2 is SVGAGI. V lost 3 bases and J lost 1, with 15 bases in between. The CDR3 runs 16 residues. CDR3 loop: CASSYPMAGKNTEAFF. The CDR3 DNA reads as TGTGCCAGCAGTTATCCTATGGCGGGAAAGAACACTGAAGCTTTCTTT.

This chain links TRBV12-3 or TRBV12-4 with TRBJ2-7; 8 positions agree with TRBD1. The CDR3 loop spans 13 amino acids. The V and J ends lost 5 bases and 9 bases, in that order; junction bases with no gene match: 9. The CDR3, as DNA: TGTGCCAGCAGTCCCGATCAGGGGGCGCGGCAGTACTTC. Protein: CASSPDQGARQYF.

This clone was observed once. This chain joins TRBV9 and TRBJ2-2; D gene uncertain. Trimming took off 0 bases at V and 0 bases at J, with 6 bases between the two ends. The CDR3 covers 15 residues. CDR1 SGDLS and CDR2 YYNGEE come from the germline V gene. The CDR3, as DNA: TGTGCCAGCAGCGTAGTCGGCGCGAACACCGGGGAGCTGTTTTTT. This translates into CASSVVGANTGELFF.

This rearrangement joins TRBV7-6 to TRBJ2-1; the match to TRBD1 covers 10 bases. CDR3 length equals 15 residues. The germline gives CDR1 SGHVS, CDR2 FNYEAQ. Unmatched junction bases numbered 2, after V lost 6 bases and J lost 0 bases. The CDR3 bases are TGTGCCAGCAGTTGGGACAGGGGCTCCTACAATGAGCAGTTCTTC. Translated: CASSWDRGSYNEQFF. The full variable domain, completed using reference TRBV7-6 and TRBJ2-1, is GAGVSQSPRYKVTKRGQDVALRCDPISGHVSLYWYRQALGQGPEFLTYFNYEAQQDKSGLPNDRFSAERPEGSISTLTIQRTEQRDSAMYRCASSWDRGSYNEQFFGPGTRLTVL.

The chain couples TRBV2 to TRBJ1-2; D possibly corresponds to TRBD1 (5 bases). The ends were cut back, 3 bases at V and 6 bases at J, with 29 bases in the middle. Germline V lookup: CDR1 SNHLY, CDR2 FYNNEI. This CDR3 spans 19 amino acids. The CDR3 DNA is TGTGCCAGCAGTGAGGGTACAGGAAGTTTTAGTATCGCGGCGAATGGCTACACCTTC. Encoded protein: CASSEGTGSFSIAANGYTF.

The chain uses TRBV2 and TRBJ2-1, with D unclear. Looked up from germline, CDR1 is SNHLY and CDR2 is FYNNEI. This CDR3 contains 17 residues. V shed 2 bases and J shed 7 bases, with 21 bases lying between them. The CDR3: CASSERSWSSVGNEQFF. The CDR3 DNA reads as TGTGCCAGCAGTGAAAGATCTTGGTCTAGTGTGGGGAATGAGCAGTTCTTC.

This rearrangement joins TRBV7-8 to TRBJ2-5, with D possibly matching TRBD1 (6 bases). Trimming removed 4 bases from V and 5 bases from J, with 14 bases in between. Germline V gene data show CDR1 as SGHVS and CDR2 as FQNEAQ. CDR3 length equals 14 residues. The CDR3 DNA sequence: TGTGCCAGCAGCTACCCCAGGGGTGGGGAGACCCAGTACTTC. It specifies CASSYPRGGETQYF.

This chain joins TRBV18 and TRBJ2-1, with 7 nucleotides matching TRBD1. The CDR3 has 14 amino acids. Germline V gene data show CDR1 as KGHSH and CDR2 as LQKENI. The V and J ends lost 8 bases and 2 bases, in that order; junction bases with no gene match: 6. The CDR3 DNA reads TGTGCCAGCAACGACAGGGCTACCTACAATGAGCAGTTCTTC. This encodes CASNDRATYNEQFF.

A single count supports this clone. The CDR3 DNA follows: TGTGCCAGCAGCCAGACCTGGCTAGCGGGGGTCCCATCGTACTTC. Translating gives CASSQTWLAGVPSYF. The chain is built from TRBV3-1 (or the pseudogene TRBV3-2) and TRBJ2-7, with 10 bases fitting TRBD2. Germline V gene lookup returns CDR1 LGHDT and CDR2 YNNKEL (reference sequence). The CDR3 is 15 amino acids. The J segment lost 12 bases and the V segment lost 3 bases, leaving 14 bases of the junction unmatched.

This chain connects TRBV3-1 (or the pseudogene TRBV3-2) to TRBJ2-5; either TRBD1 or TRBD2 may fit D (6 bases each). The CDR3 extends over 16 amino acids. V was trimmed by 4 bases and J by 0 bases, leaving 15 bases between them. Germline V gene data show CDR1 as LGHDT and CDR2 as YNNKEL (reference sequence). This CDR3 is CASSPYQGRYQETQYF. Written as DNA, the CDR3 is TGTGCCAGCAGCCCCTACCAGGGGAGGTACCAAGAGACCCAGTACTTC.

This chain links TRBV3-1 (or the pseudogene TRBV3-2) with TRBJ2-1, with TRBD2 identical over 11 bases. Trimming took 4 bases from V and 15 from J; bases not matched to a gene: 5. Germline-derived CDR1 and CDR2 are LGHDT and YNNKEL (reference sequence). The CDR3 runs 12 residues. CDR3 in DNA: TGTGCCAGCAGCCGGACTAGCGGGCGTTGGTTCTTC. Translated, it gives CASSRTSGRWFF.

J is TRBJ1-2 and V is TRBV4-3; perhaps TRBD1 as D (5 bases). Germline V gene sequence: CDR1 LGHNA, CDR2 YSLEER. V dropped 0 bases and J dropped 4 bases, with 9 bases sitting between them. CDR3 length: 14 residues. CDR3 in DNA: TGCGCCAGCAGCCAAGATCGGACAACCTATGGCTACACCTTC. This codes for CASSQDRTTYGYTF.

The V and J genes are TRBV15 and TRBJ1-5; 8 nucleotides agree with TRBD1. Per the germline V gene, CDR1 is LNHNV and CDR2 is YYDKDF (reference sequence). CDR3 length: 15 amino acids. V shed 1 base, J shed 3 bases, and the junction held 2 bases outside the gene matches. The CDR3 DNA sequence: TGTGCCACCAGCAGAGGGACAGGGAACAATCAGCCCCAGCATTTT. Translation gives CATSRGTGNNQPQHF.

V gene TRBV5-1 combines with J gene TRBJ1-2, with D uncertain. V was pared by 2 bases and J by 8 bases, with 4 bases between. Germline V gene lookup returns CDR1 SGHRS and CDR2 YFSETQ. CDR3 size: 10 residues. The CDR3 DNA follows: TGCGCCAGCAGCTTCGGGGGCTACACCTTC. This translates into CASSFGGYTF.

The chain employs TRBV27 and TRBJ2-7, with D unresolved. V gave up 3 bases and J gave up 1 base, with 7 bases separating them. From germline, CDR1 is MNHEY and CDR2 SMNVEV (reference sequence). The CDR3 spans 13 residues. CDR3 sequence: CASSFVSSYEQYF. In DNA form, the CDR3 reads TGTGCCAGCAGTTTTGTCAGTTCCTACGAGCAGTACTTC.

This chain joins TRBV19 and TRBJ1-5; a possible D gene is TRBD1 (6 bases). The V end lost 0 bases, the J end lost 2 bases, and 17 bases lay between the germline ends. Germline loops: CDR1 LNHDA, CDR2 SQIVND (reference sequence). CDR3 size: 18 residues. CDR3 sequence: CASSIDRGGIDGNQPQHF. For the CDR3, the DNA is TGTGCCAGTAGTATAGACCGAGGGGGGATAGATGGCAATCAGCCCCAGCATTTT.

CDR3 loop: CATSLRGETDTQYF. CDR3 nucleotide sequence: TGTGCCACCAGCCTGCGGGGGGAAACAGATACGCAGTATTTT. This chain joins TRBV15 and TRBJ2-3; 8 bases line up with TRBD2. J gave up 3 bases and V 5 bases, and 4 bases lay outside the gene matches. The CDR3 loop spans 14 amino acids. From germline, CDR1 is LNHNV and CDR2 YYDKDF (reference sequence).

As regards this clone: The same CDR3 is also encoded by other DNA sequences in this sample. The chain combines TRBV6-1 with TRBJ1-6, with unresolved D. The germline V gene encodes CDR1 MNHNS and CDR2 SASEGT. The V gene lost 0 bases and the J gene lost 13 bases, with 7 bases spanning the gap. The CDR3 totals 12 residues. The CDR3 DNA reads TGTGCCAGCAGTGAAGCCTTATCGCCCCTCCACTTT. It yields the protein CASSEALSPLHF.

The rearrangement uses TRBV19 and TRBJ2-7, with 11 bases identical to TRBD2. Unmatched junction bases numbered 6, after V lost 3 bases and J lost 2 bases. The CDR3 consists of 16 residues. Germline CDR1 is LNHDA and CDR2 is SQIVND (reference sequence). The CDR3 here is CASSILGTSGAYEQYF. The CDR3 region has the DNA TGTGCCAGTAGTATCCTAGGGACTAGCGGCGCCTACGAGCAGTACTTC.

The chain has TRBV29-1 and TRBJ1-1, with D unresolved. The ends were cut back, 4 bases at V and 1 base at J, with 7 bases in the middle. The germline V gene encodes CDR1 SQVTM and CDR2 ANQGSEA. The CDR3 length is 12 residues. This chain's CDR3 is CSVGHPNTEAFF. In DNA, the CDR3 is TGCAGCGTTGGACATCCGAACACTGAAGCTTTCTTT.